One sample yielded the 3 T cell receptor beta chains listed below, sequenced in a study of identifying expanded T cells in peripheral blood. Method: immunoSEQ multiplex PCR; TCRdb's copy keeps in-frame clones and lacks some. The repertoire has about 89,000 clones, approximately 88% of them found once; the top ten carry roughly 4.2%. Sample: blood. The receptors stem from a person between 18 and 75 years old in good health.

J is TRBJ2-2 and V is TRBV2; D gene ambiguous. CDR1 and CDR2 from the germline V gene are SNHLY and FYNNEI. The CDR3 has 13 amino acids. V was pared by 2 bases and J by 5 bases, with 6 bases between. The CDR3 DNA reads TGTGCCAGCAGTGAATCGCGGACCGGGGAGCTGTTTTTT. It is translated as CASSESRTGELFF. The variable domain in full, completed from reference TRBV2 and TRBJ2-2, reads EPEVTQTPSHQVTQMGQEVILRCVPISNHLYFYWYRQILGQKVEFLVSFYNNEISEKSEIFDDQFSVERPDGSNFTLKIRSTKLEDSAMYFCASSESRTGELFFGEGSRLTVL.

The genes are TRBV2 and TRBJ2-1; D might be TRBD1 (5 bases). Trimming pared 2 bases from V and 7 bases from J, leaving 9 bases between. Germline CDR1 reads SNHLY; CDR2 reads FYNNEI. The CDR3 length is 13 residues. The CDR3 sequence is CASSERGPNEQFF. The CDR3 coding sequence is TGTGCCAGCAGTGAAAGGGGCCCGAATGAGCAGTTCTTC.

This clone showed up just once. This chain connects TRBV5-5 to TRBJ1-4, with a tentative D call TRBD1 (5 bases). Trimming cost V 4 bases and J 2 bases, with 12 bases left between them. Per germline, CDR1 SGHKS and CDR2 YYEKEE (reference sequence). The CDR3 is 15 amino acids. CDR3 in DNA: TGTGCCAGCAGCACCGGGACGGCCACTAATGAAAAACTGTTTTTT. Translation: CASSTGTATNEKLFF. The complete variable domain, with remaining parts taken from reference TRBV5-5 and TRBJ1-4, reads DAGVTQSPTHLIKTRGQQVTLRCSPISGHKSVSWYQQVLGQGPQFIFQYYEKEERGRGNFPDRFSARQFPNYSSELNVNALLLGDSALYLCASSTGTATNEKLFFGSGTQLSVL.